The source of this T cell receptor (beta chain) is a study of T cell repertoires in ileal Crohn's disease. Overall study context: Every patient was operated on for stricturing (about 60%) or penetrating (39%) complications.

This CDR3 has 16 residues. CDR1 is LNHDA and CDR2 is SQIVND in the germline V gene (reference sequence). Unmatched junction bases numbered 9, after V lost 5 bases and J lost 4 bases. The protocol was immunoSEQ multiplex PCR, while the TCRdb copy is restricted to in-frame clones and leaves out a portion. The profile shows about 7,400 clones, roughly 80% of them singletons. This sample's time point: neoterminal ileum biopsy at postoperative endoscopy, about 6 months after surgery. Sequenced material: ileal tissue. V usage is TRBV19 and J usage is TRBJ2-7, with 12 bases fitting TRBD1. The clonotype originates from an adult with Crohn's disease. The CDR3 bases are TGTGCCAGTAGTGACGCCGGGACAGGGGGCAAATACGAGCAGTACTTC. The encoded protein is CASSDAGTGGKYEQYF.